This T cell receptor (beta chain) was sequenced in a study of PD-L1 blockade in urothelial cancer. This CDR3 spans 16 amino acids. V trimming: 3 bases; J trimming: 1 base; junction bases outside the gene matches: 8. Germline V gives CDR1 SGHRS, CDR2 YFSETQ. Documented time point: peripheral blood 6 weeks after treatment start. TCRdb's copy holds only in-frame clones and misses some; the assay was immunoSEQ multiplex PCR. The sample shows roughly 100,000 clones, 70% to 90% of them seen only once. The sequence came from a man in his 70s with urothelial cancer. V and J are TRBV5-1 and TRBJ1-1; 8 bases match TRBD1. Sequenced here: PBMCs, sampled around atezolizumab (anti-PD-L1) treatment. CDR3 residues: CASSSRDRRGNTEAFF. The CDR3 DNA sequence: TGCGCCAGCAGCTCTCGGGACAGGCGGGGGAACACTGAAGCTTTCTTT.